This T cell receptor beta chain derives from a study of blood T cell repertoires in COVID-19. Study-wide background: The origin of the acute and convalescent COVID-19 samples was the United States, Italy and Spain. T cells, B-cell-depleted T cells, or PBMCs supplied cDNA or gDNA.

The germline CDR1 and CDR2 sequences are KGHSH and LQKENI. The CDR3 contains 15 residues. The ends were cut back, 5 bases at V and 8 bases at J, with 16 bases in the middle. Produced via immunoSEQ multiplex PCR; TCRdb's table is partial and in-frame only. The sample lists 350,000 to 450,000 clones; 80% to 90% were seen once. Sequenced input: peripheral blood. The rearrangement uses TRBV18 and TRBJ1-6; D is possibly TRBD1 (6 bases). The TCR originated in a man in his forties with acute or convalescent COVID-19. The CDR3 sequence is CASSSTGLGDSPLHF. CDR3 DNA: TGTGCCAGCTCATCCACAGGGTTGGGGGATTCACCCCTCCACTTT. Filled out from reference TRBV18 and TRBJ1-6, the complete variable domain reads NAGVMQNPRHLVRRRGQEARLRCSPMKGHSHVYWYRQLPEEGLKFMVYLQKENIIDESGMPKERFSAEFPKEGPSILRIQQVVRGDSAAYFCASSSTGLGDSPLHFGNGTRLTVT.